The 8 T cell receptor beta chains in this list originate from one sample, sequenced in a study of T cell changes during pregnancy in multiple sclerosis (dated by TCRdb to between 2019 and 2020). The library was prepared using the immunoSEQ multiplex PCR assay. The clones in this table, taken by TCRdb from immuneACCESS, are in-frame only. Not every clone is retained; where verified, under half of the shortfall comes from an unresolved V gene, and the cause of the rest is unknown. The table for this sample lists approximately 92,000 clones; approximately 95% of them were counted only once. The ten largest account for about 0.98% of the sample. Sequencing used peripheral blood, obtained after pregnancy. These receptors came from a female donor with multiple sclerosis, enrolled in a pregnancy study.

The chain recombines TRBV2 with TRBJ2-7, with 7 bases fitting TRBD2. CDR3 length: 17 residues. V dropped 3 bases and J dropped 2; count of bases not matched to a gene: 13. Germline V CDR1 and CDR2: SNHLY, FYNNEI. The CDR3 sequence: CASSDRTRSSWAYEQYF. The CDR3 DNA is TGTGCCAGCAGTGATCGGACTAGGTCTTCTTGGGCCTACGAGCAGTACTTC.

This sequence joins TRBV5-6 and TRBJ1-4; 7 bases agree with TRBD1. V lost 3 bases to trimming and J lost 3 bases; unmatched junction nucleotides: 5. This CDR3 spans 15 amino acids. CDR1 is SGHDT, CDR2 YYEEEE, per germline. The CDR3 sequence is CASSSTGDPNEKLFF. In DNA, the CDR3 is TGTGCCAGCAGCTCTACAGGGGATCCTAATGAAAAACTGTTTTTT.

This chain connects TRBV6-6 to TRBJ2-1; the match to TRBD1 covers 8 bases. V was pared by 6 bases and J by 7 bases, with 2 bases of the junction left unmatched. The CDR3 extends over 12 amino acids. CDR1 and CDR2 (germline): MNHNY, SVGAGI (reference sequence). CDR3: CASSRQGNEQFF. The CDR3, as DNA: TGTGCCAGCAGCAGACAGGGGAATGAGCAGTTCTTC.

The V and J genes are TRBV7-9 and TRBJ2-2; 7 bases align to TRBD1. Germline CDR1 and CDR2: SEHNR and FQNEAQ (reference sequence). Unmatched junction bases numbered 3, after V lost 1 base and J lost 1 base. The CDR3 extends over 16 amino acids. The CDR3 sequence: CASSLVGQMNTGELFF. The CDR3 DNA reads TGTGCCAGCAGCTTAGTGGGACAGATGAACACCGGGGAGCTGTTTTTT. Full variable domain (outside the CDR3, taken from reference TRBV7-9 and TRBJ2-2): DTGVSQNPRHKITKRGQNVTFRCDPISEHNRLYWYRQTLGQGPEFLTYFQNEAQLEKSRLLSDRFSAERPKGSFSTLEIQRTEQGDSAMYLCASSLVGQMNTGELFFGEGSRLTVL.

The chain carries TRBV28 and TRBJ1-2, with 8 bases lining up with TRBD1. The CDR3 sequence is 15 residues long. The germline V gene has CDR1 MDHEN and CDR2 SYDVKM. V lost 4 bases and J lost 3; bases outside the gene matches: 7. CDR3 coding DNA: TGTGCCAGCAGTTCCCCCCAGGGGGCGGACTATGGCTACACCTTC. Translating gives CASSSPQGADYGYTF.

The chain links TRBV5-1 to TRBJ2-7, with unresolved D. Trimming took 0 bases from V and 6 from J, leaving 10 bases between them. The CDR3 sequence is 13 residues long. CDR1 is SGHRS, CDR2 YFSETQ, per germline. The chain's CDR3 is CASSLASTSEQYF. CDR3 bases: TGCGCCAGCAGCTTGGCTAGTACCTCCGAGCAGTACTTC.

V usage is TRBV25-1 and J usage is TRBJ2-4; maybe TRBD2 (6 bases). V lost 4 bases to trimming and J lost 13 bases, with 17 bases between them. The CDR3 consists of 13 residues. Germline values: CDR1 MGHDK, CDR2 SYGVNS. The CDR3, as DNA: TGTGCCAGCAGTGCCCCGCCCGCCGGACTACAGTACTTC. This codes for CASSAPPAGLQYF.

The CDR3 loop is CASSQDVAAPGELFF. In nucleotides, the CDR3 is TGTGCCAGCAGCCAAGATGTTGCAGCGCCCGGGGAGCTGTTTTTT. The chain carries TRBV4-2 and TRBJ2-2, with D hard to call. V lost 0 bases and J 6 bases, leaving 11 bases between the germline ends. CDR3 size: 15 residues. CDR1 is LGHNA and CDR2 is YNFKEQ in the germline V gene.